This T cell receptor (beta chain) was identified in a study of shared clonotypes between healthy human individuals. About the study: Donors were a couple of women and three men aged 18 to 49. Study outcomes and limitations: Sequencing of the sorted subsets was shown by rarefaction to be incomplete despite large depth.

V dropped 2 bases and J dropped 3 bases, with 5 bases sitting between them. The V gene's germline CDR1 is MDHEN and CDR2 SYDVKM. The CDR3 length is 13 residues. Only CD45RO-negative cells positively selected for CCR7 counted as naive CD8 cells, so terminally differentiated effector memory CD45RA+ cells were excluded. The donors were adults (healthy and HIV-negative) with no recent acute infections or vaccinations. The sample holds one count of this clone. Its cognate antigen is unknown. Per the original data handling: In the immunoSEQ data, sequences were junction-only and lacked quality scores, so filtering differed. Measured with immunoSEQ multiplex PCR; TCRdb has only the in-frame clones, and not every one. For V, J and clone size, that table is used; D and trimming come from the DNA. The data show about 2 million clones, approximately 94% seen once.

The genes are TRBV28 and TRBJ1-5, with D uncertain. The sequence was collected from a man between 18 and 29 years old in good health. The sample consisted of naive CD8+ T cells sorted from blood. DNA for the CDR3: TGTGCCAGCAGTTTAGCCTTCAATCAGCCCCAGCATTTT. It encodes CASSLAFNQPQHF.